This T cell receptor (beta chain) emerged from a study of T cell responses to AZD1222 COVID-19 vaccine. This CDR3 has 13 amino acids. Germline V gives CDR1 MNHNS, CDR2 SASEGT. V lost 2 bases and J lost 0, with 4 bases in between. Comment on this clone: Its cognate antigen is unknown.

Notes on the study in general: White British donors predominated, females outnumbered males, and clonal diversity was possibly underestimated. Seropositivity was recorded at baseline in only a handful of AZD1222 recipients. After two AZD1222 doses, spike-specific TCR breadth and depth rose versus day 0.

Libraries were prepared by immunoSEQ multiplex PCR; TCRdb keeps only in-frame clonotypes and omits some of them. Found here are roughly 180,000 clones, roughly nine tenths of them singletons; the top ten hold around 3.7%. The sample was peripheral blood, taken 28 days after the second AZD1222 dose. The chain links TRBV6-1 to TRBJ1-1; D is unresolved. The receptor comes from an adult who received the AZD1222 COVID-19 vaccine. CDR3 DNA: TGTGCCAGCAGTGAATGGGTGAACACTGAAGCTTTCTTT. As protein: CASSEWVNTEAFF.